The source of this TCR beta chain is a study of human T cells and chemical hapten exposure. Study at large: The study traced per-sample TCR yield variation mainly to small differences in pooled library volumes. Findings and limits, study-wide: TCRs at a frequency above 1 in 1000 stayed unchanged with DPC sensitization.

The study extracted total RNA from unfractionated whole blood. As concerns this clonotype: The antigen is undetermined.

Germline CDR1 and CDR2: KGHSH and LQKENI. The germline V and J ends were trimmed by 1 base and 0 bases, with 3 bases remaining between them. CDR3 length: 13 amino acids. Unique molecular identifiers were linked by the library to individual cDNA molecules. Original processing notes: Sequenced samples showed a median of around 91,000 TCRs each, with counts running from about 20,000 to 690,000. Each CDR3 protein is one row after TCRdb ran MiXCR on the 5' RACE reads. The V and J calls reflect TCRdb's pipeline rather than the authors' work. This sample has under 85,000 distinct CDR3 sequences, with roughly 8.4% found just once.

This receptor was obtained from a male donor in good health. The chain recombines TRBV18 with TRBJ2-5; no definite D call. The CDR3 reads CASSPQNQETQYF. CDR3 DNA sequence: TGTGCCAGCTCACCACAAAACCAAGAGACCCAGTACTTC.